A single sample gave rise to the 20 T cell receptor beta chains below, sequenced in a study of blood T cell repertoires in COVID-19. The repertoire was sequenced with immunoSEQ multiplex PCR; TCRdb's copy has only in-frame clones and lacks some. The table records tens of thousands of clones, about four fifths of them present only once. The source material was peripheral blood. Receptors originate from a woman older than 75 with active or convalescent COVID-19.

The chain carries TRBV21-1 and TRBJ2-7; the DNA was not used to check the table's D call, TRBD1. TRBV21-1 is assigned pseudogene status. The CDR3 runs 17 residues. The chain's CDR3 is CASPEGVIRDSSYEQYF. The CDR3, as DNA: TGTGCCAGCCCCGAGGGGGTCATCCGGGACAGCTCCTACGAGCAGTACTTC.

The genes are TRBV7-2 and TRBJ2-1; TRBD2 matches at 9 bases. The CDR3 length is 15 residues. After removal of 1 base from V and 6 bases from J, the junction contained 4 bases not matched to a gene. Germline-derived CDR1 and CDR2 are SGHTA and FQGNSA. In DNA form, the CDR3 reads TGTGCCAGCAGCTTAGGTCTAGCGGGGCCCAATGAGCAGTTCTTC. Its protein is CASSLGLAGPNEQFF. The full variable domain, rest sourced from reference TRBV7-2 and TRBJ2-1, is GAGVSQSPSNKVTEKGKDVELRCDPISGHTALYWYRQSLGQGLEFLIYFQGNSAPDKSGLPSDRFSAERTGGSVSTLTIQRTQQEDSAVYLCASSLGLAGPNEQFFGPGTRLTVL.

The chain carries TRBV18 and TRBJ1-3, with D perhaps matching TRBD1 (6 bases). The CDR3 is 15 residues long. Germline lookup yields CDR1 KGHSH and CDR2 LQKENI. V was pared by 1 base and J by 2 bases, with 9 bases between. CDR3 in DNA: TGTGCCAGCTCACCACACAGGGCCCCTGGAAACACCATATATTTT. Its translation is CASSPHRAPGNTIYF.

This chain links TRBV2 with TRBJ2-7; no definite D call. V was cut by 7 bases and J by 0 bases, with 7 bases left in between. Per germline, CDR1 SNHLY and CDR2 FYNNEI. The CDR3 consists of 12 residues. The CDR3 DNA follows: TGTGCCAGCACTGGGCCCTCCTACGAGCAGTACTTC. Translation: CASTGPSYEQYF.

There are a few counts of this clone. The V gene is TRBV7-2, the J gene TRBJ1-6; D ambiguous. Germline V lookup: CDR1 SGHTA, CDR2 FQGNSA. The V gene lost 1 base and the J gene lost 0 bases, with 4 bases spanning the gap. This CDR3 contains 15 residues. The CDR3 bases are TGTGCCAGCAGCTTAGGGAGCTCCTATAATTCACCCCTCCACTTT. Translating gives CASSLGSSYNSPLHF.

V usage is TRBV6-5 and J usage is TRBJ1-2; 7 nucleotides agree with TRBD1. The germline CDR1 and CDR2 sequences are MNHEY and SVGAGI. V lost 6 bases and J lost 4; bases outside the gene matches: 11. The CDR3 is made up of 15 amino acids. This CDR3 reads CASSYDRAVSYGYTF. The CDR3 nucleotides read TGTGCCAGCAGCTACGACAGGGCTGTATCCTATGGCTACACCTTC.

The rearrangement joins TRBV28 to TRBJ2-2; D possibly corresponds to TRBD2 (5 bases). Per germline, CDR1 MDHEN and CDR2 SYDVKM. There are 16 residues in the CDR3. Trimming stripped 10 bases from V and 6 bases from J, with 24 bases between. Here the CDR3 DNA reads TGTGCCATCTGGACTCTTACACGGGAATTTGCCGGGGAGCTGTTTTTT. Amino acids: CAIWTLTREFAGELFF. Together with reference TRBV28 and TRBJ2-2, the CDR3 gives the full variable domain: DVKVTQSSRYLVKRTGEKVFLECVQDMDHENMFWYRQDPGLGLRLIYFSYDVKMKEKGDIPEGYSVSREKKERFSLILESASTNQTSMYLCAIWTLTREFAGELFFGEGSRLTVL.

V is TRBV7-2 and J is TRBJ1-3, with 8 positions matching TRBD1. The germline gives CDR1 SGHTA, CDR2 FQGNSA. V lost 5 bases and J lost 2; bases outside the gene matches: 5. CDR3 size: 15 residues. The CDR3 DNA is TGTGCCAGCAGCCTACGGACAGGGCCTGGAAACACCATATATTTT. This translates into CASSLRTGPGNTIYF.

V gene TRBV19 combines with J gene TRBJ1-1, with TRBD1 as a possible D gene (6 bases). With 9 bases removed from V and 6 bases from J, the gap between germline ends came to 20 bases. Germline lookup yields CDR1 LNHDA and CDR2 SQIVND (reference sequence). CDR3 length equals 14 residues. CDR3 amino acids: CASRTGTRSPEAFF. CDR3 nucleotides: TGTGCCAGCAGAACAGGGACCCGATCCCCTGAAGCTTTCTTT.

The V and J genes are TRBV6-6 and TRBJ2-5; tentative D call: TRBD2 (6 bases). Germline assignment: CDR1 MNHNY and CDR2 SVGAGI (reference sequence). The CDR3 runs 13 residues. V dropped 2 bases and J dropped 2 bases, with 6 bases sitting between them. The CDR3 sequence is CASSYGGQETQYF. The CDR3 DNA follows: TGTGCCAGCAGTTACGGGGGGCAAGAGACCCAGTACTTC.

V usage is TRBV11-2 and J usage is TRBJ1-6, with D unclear. V was cut by 2 bases and J by 13 bases, with 9 bases left in between. Germline lookup yields CDR1 SGHAT and CDR2 FQNNGV. The CDR3 extends over 12 amino acids. CDR3 sequence reads: CASSLPRGPLHF. The CDR3 coding sequence is TGTGCCAGCAGCTTACCGCGAGGGCCCCTCCACTTT.

The J gene is TRBJ1-2, the V gene TRBV13; D unresolved. This CDR3 spans 14 amino acids. V was clipped by 1 base and J by 3 bases, with 9 bases between them. Germline CDR1 reads PRHDT; CDR2 reads FYEKMQ (reference sequence). The CDR3 DNA is TGTGCCAGCAGCTTAGCCTACGGGGACTATGGCTACACCTTC. Translating gives CASSLAYGDYGYTF.

This clone was detected only a few times. This rearrangement joins TRBV4-3 to TRBJ2-2; 10 nucleotides line up with TRBD1. Trimming at V came to 5 bases and at J to 0 bases, leaving 15 bases not matched to a gene. There are 20 residues in the CDR3. Germline lookup yields CDR1 LGHNA and CDR2 YSLEER. CDR3 sequence (DNA): TGCGCCAGCAGCAAAGTATATCAGTCCGGACAGGGGGCGAACACCGGGGAGCTGTTTTTT. As protein: CASSKVYQSGQGANTGELFF.

V is TRBV28 and J is TRBJ2-5, with a possible D match to TRBD1 (5 bases). The germline V gene has CDR1 MDHEN and CDR2 SYDVKM. The CDR3 sequence is 15 residues long. The ends were cut back, 6 bases at V and 0 bases at J, with 14 bases in the middle. DNA for the CDR3: TGTGCCAGCAGGGACCAACAGGAGTACCAAGAGACCCAGTACTTC. Translating it yields CASRDQQEYQETQYF.

CDR3 protein: CASSLPVTDTQYF. The DNA of the CDR3 is TGTGCCAGCAGCTTACCCGTCACAGATACGCAGTATTTT. The gene calls are TRBV11-2 and TRBJ2-3; D ambiguous. CDR3 length equals 13 residues. Germline CDR1 SGHAT, CDR2 FQNNGV. The V gene lost 2 bases and the J gene lost 2 bases, with 5 bases spanning the gap.

The chain combines TRBV14 with TRBJ2-1; D remains ambiguous. V was cut by 4 bases and J by 10 bases, with 11 bases left in between. CDR3 length: 12 amino acids. Looked up from germline, CDR1 is SGHDN and CDR2 is FVKESK. The CDR3 sequence: CASSPNIGEQFF. Here the CDR3 DNA reads TGTGCCAGCAGCCCCAATATTGGCGAGCAGTTCTTC.

The chain links TRBV28 to TRBJ2-2; 7 bases align to TRBD1. The CDR3 has 14 residues. Germline loops: CDR1 MDHEN, CDR2 SYDVKM. Unmatched junction bases numbered 8, after V lost 7 bases and J lost 6 bases. In DNA form, the CDR3 reads TGTGCCAGCAACCAACAGGGGTTAGCCGGGGAGCTGTTTTTT. Translated: CASNQQGLAGELFF.

This chain links TRBV28 with TRBJ1-6; maybe TRBD1 (6 bases). The CDR3 spans 16 residues. Trimming removed 7 bases at V and 7 bases at J, with 20 bases between. Germline V lookup: CDR1 MDHEN, CDR2 SYDVKM. CDR3: CASTQVGGAVNSPLHF. The CDR3, as DNA: TGTGCCAGCACCCAAGTGGGGGGGGCTGTAAATTCACCCCTCCACTTT.

This chain uses TRBV15 with TRBJ2-5; D gene unclear. This CDR3 is built from 15 residues. V was trimmed by 6 bases and J by 0 bases, leaving 14 bases between them. Germline V gives CDR1 LNHNV, CDR2 YYDKDF (reference sequence). CDR3 region: CATRGIGAYQETQYF. Here the CDR3 DNA reads TGTGCCACCAGAGGAATAGGAGCGTACCAAGAGACCCAGTACTTC.

J is TRBJ2-1 and V is TRBV28, with 8 positions matching TRBD2. From germline, CDR1 is MDHEN and CDR2 SYDVKM. CDR3 length equals 14 residues. Losses at the gene ends were 5 bases for V and 2 bases for J; bases not matched to a gene: 2. CDR3 sequence: CASSQLAAYNEQFF. In DNA, the CDR3 is TGTGCCAGCAGTCAACTAGCGGCCTACAATGAGCAGTTCTTC. Together with reference TRBV28 and TRBJ2-1, the CDR3 gives the full variable domain: DVKVTQSSRYLVKRTGEKVFLECVQDMDHENMFWYRQDPGLGLRLIYFSYDVKMKEKGDIPEGYSVSREKKERFSLILESASTNQTSMYLCASSQLAAYNEQFFGPGTRLTVL.